Listed below are T cell receptor beta chains from one sample, sequenced in a study of blood T cells in healthy people across ages. Each CDR3 protein is one row after TCRdb ran MiXCR on the 5' RACE reads. Of roughly 800,000 distinct CDR3 sequences in the sample, roughly 60% are singletons; the top ten hold about 20%. The sequenced sample consisted of blood. The receptors here all came from a young man in good health. The CDR3 runs from the conserved cysteine through the conserved F or W. Fields, in order: V gene, J gene, CDR3 length, clone size, D gene, CDR3 protein, CDR3 DNA. A D gene is named only where the DNA matches it firmly. The listing skips clone size in some rows; elsewhere it reads once, few, many or a size class.

TRBV4-1,TRBJ2-1,16,.,.,CASSQALSGGGNEQFF,TGCGCCAGCAGCCAAGCACTGAGCGGAGGGGGGAATGAGCAGTTCTTC
TRBV12-5,TRBJ2-3,18,.,.,CASGLTVGSATSTDTQYF,TGTGCTAGTGGTTTGACAGTCGGTAGCGCGACCAGCACAGATACGCAGTATTTT
TRBV4-3,TRBJ2-7,15,.,.,CASSQPDRSSYEQYF,TGCGCCAGCAGCCAGCCGGACAGAAGCTCCTACGAGCAGTACTTC
TRBV7-2,TRBJ2-5,16,.,TRBD2,CASSLVSGTRALGQYF,TGTGCCAGCAGCTTAGTATCCGGGACTAGAGCGTTGGGGCAGTACTTC
TRBV28,TRBJ2-1,12,few,.,CASATLQREQFF,TGTGCCAGCGCCACCCTCCAGCGGGAGCAGTTCTTC
TRBV6-5,TRBJ2-7,13,.,.,CASSYGGSGEQYF,TGTGCCAGCAGTTACGGGGGGAGCGGCGAGCAGTACTTC
TRBV7-6,TRBJ1-2,15,.,TRBD1,CASSARYGQGNGYTF,TGTGCCAGCAGCGCACGCTACGGACAGGGGAATGGCTACACCTTC
TRBV5-1,TRBJ2-6,19,.,TRBD1,CASSYDTGVPTSGANVLTF,TGCGCCAGCAGCTACGACACAGGGGTCCCTACCTCTGGGGCCAACGTCCTGACTTTC
TRBV7-2,TRBJ2-1,14,.,.,CASSSRLSGDEQFF,TGTGCCAGCAGCTCCCGTCTTTCCGGGGATGAGCAGTTCTTC
TRBV12-3/TRBV12-4,TRBJ1-4,13,few,.,CASSVASNEKLFF,TGTGCCAGCAGTGTAGCCTCTAATGAAAAACTGTTTTTT
TRBV15,TRBJ2-7,12,.,TRBD2,CATSSSGNEQYF,TGTGCCACCAGCAGTAGCGGGAACGAGCAGTACTTC
TRBV11-2,TRBJ2-3,16,.,.,CASSLGTSASTDTQYF,TGTGCCAGCAGCTTAGGCACTTCAGCTAGCACAGATACGCAGTATTTT
TRBV7-2,TRBJ2-7,14,.,.,CASGGGGITYEQYF,TGTGCCAGCGGGGGCGGTGGGATCACCTACGAGCAGTACTTC
TRBV6-2/TRBV6-3,TRBJ2-7,15,.,TRBD2,CASSPYSGSHYEQYF,TGTGCCAGCAGCCCCTACAGCGGGAGCCACTACGAGCAGTACTTC